This section outlines one T cell receptor beta chain sequence together with its context. These data come from a study of blood T cell repertoires in COVID-19. Looking at the study overall: Donors in the United States, Italy and Spain gave samples during acute or convalescent COVID-19.

Trimming removed 2 bases at V and 4 bases at J, with 11 bases between. The CDR3 is 15 amino acids. In germline, CDR1 is KGHSH, CDR2 LQKENI. The data were produced by immunoSEQ multiplex PCR, yet TCRdb's version contains in-frame clones alone and is incomplete. In the table there are around 200,000 clones, 87% of which are singletons. The chain links TRBV18 to TRBJ2-2; D might be TRBD1 (6 bases). The receptor's source is a woman aged 18-29 years who had recovered from COVID-19. The sequenced material came from peripheral blood. In nucleotides, the CDR3 is TGTGCCAGCTCACCAATGGGGGCTGGCACCGGGGAGCTGTTTTTT. Its translation is CASSPMGAGTGELFF.